Following are 16 T cell receptor beta chains from one sample sequenced in a study of immune heterogeneity within non-small cell lung tumors (dated 2018 in TCRdb). The sample was run on a HiSeq X Ten. The TCR beta CDR3 region was amplified with a multiplex PCR system, in which a first round of around 10 cycles was run using 32 V-gene forward and 13 J-gene reverse primers. Through fastp at Q25 and MiXCR, TCRdb rebuilt clones from the public reads, retaining in-frame beta chains. Each CDR3 protein appears once, grouped with its most common genes and DNA. The sample includes roughly 6,500 distinct CDR3 sequences, with less than 25% observed a single time. The ten largest account for approximately 14% of the sample. The TCR template was genomic DNA extracted from bulk tumor tissue, and roughly 600 ng of gDNA was amplified for each sample. During surgery, multiple biopsies were taken from each primary tumor and placed as far apart as possible within the tumor mass. The study cohort was described as untreated and was composed of newly diagnosed NSCLC cases undergoing curative surgery.

The sequenced sample consisted of lung tumor tissue. The receptor set was obtained from a female donor with non-small cell lung cancer.

In its sample, this clonotype ranks as medium-sized. This rearrangement joins TRBV28 to TRBJ1-6; D uncertain. Germline CDR1 MDHEN, CDR2 SYDVKM. This CDR3 spans 15 amino acids. V was trimmed by 4 bases and J by 7 bases, leaving 14 bases between them. Here the CDR3 DNA reads TGTGCCAGCAGTTGGGCAGGCCGGCAGAATTCACCCCTCCACTTT. This gives the protein CASSWAGRQNSPLHF.

By proportion, this clonotype is medium-sized. The CDR3 nucleotides read TGTGCCAGCAGTGACGCTTCAGATACGCAGTATTTT. Translation: CASSDASDTQYF. This chain uses TRBV2 with TRBJ2-3; D uncertain. Germline V lookup: CDR1 SNHLY, CDR2 FYNNEI. The CDR3 has 12 amino acids. V lost 3 bases and J lost 4, with 5 bases in between.

This clonotype was picked up a small number of times. The V and J genes are TRBV18 and TRBJ1-4; D uncertain. The germline V gene encodes CDR1 KGHSH and CDR2 LQKENI. This CDR3 contains 14 residues. V lost 3 bases to trimming and J lost 4 bases, with 9 bases between them. The CDR3 region is CASSPYQDNEKLFF. The CDR3 nucleotides read TGTGCCAGCTCACCCTACCAAGATAATGAAAAACTGTTTTTT.

This clonotype was counted between two and nine times. The chain uses TRBV7-2 and TRBJ2-3, with D hard to call. Germline assignment: CDR1 SGHTA and CDR2 FQGNSA. Trimming left V 5 bases short and J 2 bases short, with 8 bases between. This CDR3 is 13 amino acids long. CDR3 in amino acids: CASSPNPTDTQYF. The CDR3 region has the DNA TGTGCCAGCAGCCCAAACCCCACAGATACGCAGTATTTT.

The J gene is TRBJ2-1, the V gene TRBV20-1; the D call may be TRBD1 or TRBD2 (5 bases each). The J call may be in error: the DNA end matches TRBJ2-5 better. The CDR3 sequence is 15 residues long. Germline CDR1 and CDR2: DFQATT and SNEGSKA (reference sequence). The CDR3 nucleotides read TGCAGTGCTAGAGACACCGGGACCGTCAAAGAGACCCAGTACTTC. Its protein is CSARDTGTVKETQYF.

In its sample, this clonotype was seen a few times. The chain links TRBV2 to TRBJ2-1; TRBD2 aligns across 9 bases. Trimming removed 0 bases from V and 4 bases from J; junction bases left unmatched: 4. CDR1 is SNHLY, CDR2 FYNNEI, per germline. The CDR3 totals 16 residues. CDR3 sequence: CASSEAGLALYNEQFF. The CDR3 DNA is TGTGCCAGCAGTGAAGCCGGACTAGCGCTATACAATGAGCAGTTCTTC.

By its share, this clonotype is medium-sized. V usage is TRBV5-1 and J usage is TRBJ2-7, with TRBD2 identical over 9 bases. V shed 0 bases, J shed 7 bases, and the junction held 11 bases outside the gene matches. The CDR3 consists of 16 residues. CDR1 and CDR2 from the germline V gene are SGHRS and YFSETQ. Here the CDR3 DNA reads TGCGCCAGCAGCTTGGCCGGCCTAGCGGGACTGGAGGAGCAGTACTTC. It is translated as CASSLAGLAGLEEQYF.

The CDR3 spells CASSFAGESQPQHF. CDR3 DNA: TGTGCCAGCAGCTTCGCGGGGGAGTCACAGCCCCAGCATTTT. The V and J genes are TRBV7-8 and TRBJ1-5, with TRBD1 as a possible D gene (5 bases). This CDR3 is built from 14 residues. Germline V gene lookup returns CDR1 SGHVS and CDR2 FQNEAQ. Trimming cost V 3 bases and J 7 bases, with 13 bases left between them.

A remark on this clonotype: This may come from a read error, since a much larger clone is one base off. This chain uses TRBV2 with TRBJ2-2; 13 nucleotides align to TRBD2. CDR1 SNHLY and CDR2 FYNNEI come from the germline V gene. The V segment lost 8 bases and the J segment 1 base; nucleotides outside the gene matches: 7. The CDR3 runs to 17 residues. Written as DNA, the CDR3 is TGTGCCAGCGCGCTGGGACTAGCGGGGATGAACACCGGGGAGCTGTTTTTT. This codes for CASALGLAGMNTGELFF.

For this clonotype: A read error may be the cause here, since a much bigger clone is one base away. This chain uses TRBV12-3 or TRBV12-4 with TRBJ2-7; no definite D call. The CDR3 runs to 14 residues. Here the CDR3 DNA reads TGTGCCATCAGTTTAGTGGGGTCTACCCACGAGCAGTACTTC. Translated, it gives CAISLVGSTHEQYF.

In its sample, this clonotype is medium-sized. This chain connects TRBV10-2 to TRBJ2-3, with 13 bases aligning to TRBD2. Germline V gene data show CDR1 as WSHSY and CDR2 as SAAADI. Losses at the gene ends were 6 bases for V and 0 bases for J; bases not matched to a gene: 15. The CDR3 spans 20 residues. This chain's CDR3 is CASRGFDRTSGRTSTDTQYF. The CDR3 coding sequence is TGCGCCAGCAGAGGTTTCGACAGGACTAGCGGGAGAACGAGCACAGATACGCAGTATTTT.

This clonotype was picked up a small number of times. A much larger clone sits a single nucleotide away, making a read error possible. This chain joins TRBV28 and TRBJ2-1; TRBD2 matches at 10 bases. The CDR3 extends over 15 amino acids. Germline V lookup: CDR1 MDHEN, CDR2 SYDVKM. CDR3 DNA: TGTGCCATCAGTTTAACTAGCGGGAATCGGAATGAGCAGTTCTTC. Amino acids: CAISLTSGNRNEQFF.

J is TRBJ2-5 and V is TRBV6-2 or TRBV6-3, with 9 bases fitting TRBD1. V was pared by 6 bases and J by 4 bases, with 9 bases of the junction left unmatched. This CDR3 spans 15 amino acids. CDR1 is MNHEY and CDR2 is SVGEGT in the germline V gene. The CDR3, as DNA: TGTGCCAGCAGATTACGGGACAGGGAGGGAGAGACCCAGTACTTC. It is translated as CASRLRDREGETQYF.

This clonotype was counted a few times. The rearrangement links TRBV19 to TRBJ2-5, with 7 nucleotides matching TRBD1. The CDR3 loop spans 15 amino acids. CDR1 and CDR2 (germline): LNHDA, SQIVND (reference sequence). The ends lost 1 base at V and 1 base at J; junction bases unmatched: 3. The CDR3 DNA is TGTGCCAGTAGTATAGCCCGGGACAGCCAAGAGACCCAGTACTTC. As protein: CASSIARDSQETQYF.

The rearrangement links TRBV4-1 to TRBJ1-6; D is perhaps TRBD1 (5 bases). The CDR3 is made up of 15 amino acids. Germline V gene data show CDR1 as MGHRA and CDR2 as YSYEKL. Trimming cost V 7 bases and J 6 bases, with 16 bases left between them. CDR3: CASTPTRDLNSPLHF. CDR3 sequence (DNA): TGCGCCAGCACCCCCACCAGGGACCTTAATTCACCCCTCCACTTT.

This clonotype is categorized as medium-sized. The gene calls are TRBV6-1 and TRBJ2-7; D is uncertain. CDR1 and CDR2 (germline): MNHNS, SASEGT. The CDR3 sequence is 14 residues long. V lost 0 bases and J lost 2, with 8 bases in between. CDR3 region: CASSEAIRTYEQYF. The CDR3 DNA follows: TGTGCCAGCAGTGAAGCGATAAGAACCTACGAGCAGTACTTC.